What follows describes a single T cell receptor (beta chain). The antigen is not known. This sample was taken from a study of persistence of HIV-infected CD4 T cells. This CDR3 is built from 14 residues. V was pared by 5 bases and J by 4 bases, with 4 bases of the junction left unmatched. Germline V gene sequence: CDR1 SGHTA, CDR2 FQGTGA. The libraries were made with immunoSEQ version 4 in survey mode. Produced via immunoSEQ multiplex PCR; TCRdb's table is partial and in-frame only. The table records 15,000 to 20,000 clones, around 78% of them present only once. Cells were stimulated with CMV-infected fibroblast lysates at 10 ug/mL. Sorting selected CD4+ T cells upregulating both CD40 ligand and CD69. Donors were HIV-1-infected adults who began suppressive ART during chronic infection.

The source was CD4+ T cells sorted from PBMCs after roughly 20-hour stimulation, collected from a patient who received antiretroviral therapy. V and J are TRBV7-3 and TRBJ2-1; 8 positions match TRBD1. The sequence was collected from an adult man with HIV who was CMV-seropositive. CDR3 sequence (DNA): TGTGCCAGCAGCCCCTGGACAGGGTACAATGAGCAGTTCTTC. It is translated as CASSPWTGYNEQFF.